These 31 T cell receptor beta chains came from one sample sequenced in a study of T cell repertoires in cytomegalovirus infection. Via MiXCR, TCRdb re-called the reads, giving one row per CDR3 protein. The sample shows some 220,000 distinct CDR3 sequences, under 8.5% of them seen only once. The sequenced sample was PBMCs. The receptors here all came from a human donor in good health (CMV status not recorded). Some clones in this sample may be carry-over from other donors' samples.

This clonotype was detected ten times or more. The chain employs TRBV6-2 or TRBV6-3 and TRBJ2-3, with 10 bases fitting TRBD1. This CDR3 is 17 amino acids long. Germline CDR1 is MNHEY and CDR2 is SVGEGT. After removal of 7 bases from V and 2 bases from J, the junction contained 12 bases not matched to a gene. Written as DNA, the CDR3 is TGTGCCAGCACCCCGGGGGACAGGGGCGCTCTCACAGATACGCAGTATTTT. It translates to CASTPGDRGALTDTQYF.

This clonotype came up many times. The rearrangement uses TRBV7-2 and TRBJ1-5; D uncertain. V lost 5 bases and J 4 bases, leaving 6 bases between the germline ends. The germline V gene encodes CDR1 SGHTA and CDR2 FQGNSA. The CDR3 spans 12 residues. CDR3 bases: TGTGCCAGCAGCCAGTGGAATCAGCCCCAGCATTTT. Translating it yields CASSQWNQPQHF.

This clonotype was recorded at least ten times. The chain has TRBV18 and TRBJ1-1; D is unresolved. The CDR3 spans 13 residues. Germline values: CDR1 KGHSH, CDR2 LQKENI. The ends were cut back, 3 bases at V and 3 bases at J, with 8 bases in the middle. The CDR3 is CASSPALYTEAFF. CDR3 DNA sequence: TGTGCCAGCTCACCTGCCCTGTACACTGAAGCTTTCTTT.

This clonotype showed up many times. The J gene is TRBJ1-1, the V gene TRBV7-9, with 10 nucleotides matching TRBD1. This CDR3 region has 15 residues. V was clipped by 3 bases and J by 5 bases; unmatched bases: 6. CDR1 SEHNR and CDR2 FQNEAQ come from the germline V gene (reference sequence). The CDR3 protein is CASSFGQGENTEAFF. CDR3 in DNA: TGTGCCAGCAGCTTCGGACAGGGGGAGAATACTGAAGCTTTCTTT.

This clonotype was detected only a few times. The chain is built from TRBV30 and TRBJ2-1; D gene unclear. CDR1 is GTSNPN, CDR2 SVGIG, per germline (reference sequence). V lost 2 bases and J 6 bases, leaving 11 bases between the germline ends. The CDR3 contains 13 residues. The CDR3 is CAWSHTNLNEQFF. Written as DNA, the CDR3 is TGTGCCTGGAGTCATACGAACCTCAATGAGCAGTTCTTC. Complete variable domain (other parts from reference TRBV30 and TRBJ2-1): SQTIHQWPATLVQPVGSPLSLECTVEGTSNPNLYWYRQAAGRGLQLLFYSVGIGQISSEVPQNLSASRPQDRQFILSSKKLLLSDSGFYLCAWSHTNLNEQFFGPGTRLTVL.

In its sample, this clonotype was seen many times. The chain has TRBV12-5 and TRBJ1-1; D gene uncertain. Germline V CDR1 and CDR2: LGHNT, FRNRAP. The CDR3 is made up of 19 amino acids. V lost 6 bases, J lost 1 base, and 27 bases lay in between. The CDR3 sequence is CASGLVPDGNIGSNTEAFF. The CDR3 DNA reads TGTGCTAGTGGGCTAGTACCGGACGGTAACATCGGTTCGAACACTGAAGCTTTCTTT.

The sample holds many counts of this clonotype. The chain employs TRBV2 and TRBJ2-5; 10 positions agree with TRBD2. CDR3 length equals 15 residues. V shed 7 bases, J shed 5 bases, and the junction held 10 bases outside the gene matches. The germline V gene has CDR1 SNHLY and CDR2 FYNNEI. The CDR3 coding sequence is TGTGCCAGCATGCCCGAGCGGGGGGGCTTGGAGACCCAGTACTTC. This codes for CASMPERGGLETQYF.

Many counts were recorded for this clonotype. The chain is built from TRBV2 and TRBJ1-4, with 9 bases lining up with TRBD1. Germline V gene lookup returns CDR1 SNHLY and CDR2 FYNNEI. This CDR3 is 16 amino acids long. Trimming removed 7 bases from V and 5 bases from J; junction bases left unmatched: 11. This CDR3 reads CASTTNPDRGNEKLFF. CDR3 sequence (DNA): TGTGCCAGCACCACGAACCCGGACAGGGGCAATGAAAAACTGTTTTTT.

The sample holds many counts of this clonotype. The chain couples TRBV7-2 to TRBJ1-5; D unclear. Germline CDR1 reads SGHTA; CDR2 reads FQGNSA. This CDR3 comprises 15 residues. The ends were cut back, 4 bases at V and 6 bases at J, with 16 bases in the middle. The CDR3 spells CASSSDSVRAQPQHF. The CDR3 coding sequence is TGTGCCAGCAGCTCCGACTCCGTCCGGGCTCAGCCCCAGCATTTT.

This clonotype was counted at least ten times. J is TRBJ2-7 and V is TRBV4-2, with 10 bases aligning to TRBD1. CDR3 length: 18 residues. The germline gives CDR1 LGHNA, CDR2 YNFKEQ. Losses at the gene ends were 4 bases for V and 3 bases for J; bases not matched to a gene: 15. CDR3 nucleotides: TGTGCCAGCAGCCTCACCTCCTCTGCGGGACAGGGGATCTACGAGCAGTACTTC. As protein: CASSLTSSAGQGIYEQYF.

This clonotype appeared many times. The chain employs TRBV7-2 and TRBJ2-7; weak D call: TRBD2 (6 bases). The CDR3 length is 15 residues. Deletions cut 4 bases from V and 6 bases from J, with 19 bases between. The germline V gene has CDR1 SGHTA and CDR2 FQGNSA. CDR3 in amino acids: CASSSTRGVSGEQYF. As DNA, the CDR3 is TGTGCCAGCAGCTCGACGCGGGGTGTTTCGGGCGAGCAGTACTTC. Complete variable domain (other parts from reference TRBV7-2 and TRBJ2-7): GAGVSQSPSNKVTEKGKDVELRCDPISGHTALYWYRQSLGQGLEFLIYFQGNSAPDKSGLPSDRFSAERTGGSVSTLTIQRTQQEDSAVYLCASSSTRGVSGEQYFGPGTRLTVT.

This clonotype has only a few counts. This chain connects TRBV7-2 to TRBJ2-5, with D possibly matching TRBD2 (6 bases). This CDR3 is 14 amino acids long. Germline V gives CDR1 SGHTA, CDR2 FQGNSA. V was pared by 1 base and J by 5 bases, with 11 bases between. DNA of the CDR3: TGTGCCAGCAGCTTAGTGGGGGGTTGGGAGACCCAGTACTTC. Its protein product is CASSLVGGWETQYF.

This clonotype occurred many times. This chain links TRBV2 with TRBJ1-6, with TRBD1 identical over 12 bases. The trim removed 7 bases at V and 9 bases at J, leaving 4 bases unmatched. This CDR3 is 14 amino acids long. Per germline, CDR1 SNHLY and CDR2 FYNNEI. CDR3 region: CASKRDRGPSPLHF. For the CDR3, the DNA is TGTGCCAGCAAGCGGGACAGGGGGCCTTCACCCCTCCACTTT.

This clonotype was seen repeatedly, ten times or more. The CDR3 region has the DNA TGTGCCAGCAGCCCCCTGGGGGCCAACCTCTACGAGCAGTACTTC. Its protein product is CASSPLGANLYEQYF. The rearrangement uses TRBV28 and TRBJ2-7, with a possible D match to TRBD1 (6 bases). The CDR3 is 15 residues long. V was clipped by 6 bases and J by 3 bases, with 18 bases between them. Germline V gene data show CDR1 as MDHEN and CDR2 as SYDVKM.

The sample holds many counts of this clonotype. This chain joins TRBV5-1 and TRBJ1-4; TRBD1 agrees at 7 bases. The J segment lost 8 bases and the V segment lost 0 bases, leaving 16 bases of the junction unmatched. Germline loops: CDR1 SGHRS, CDR2 YFSETQ. This CDR3 contains 18 residues. CDR3 region: CASSLDSPRAGGREKLFF. For the CDR3, the DNA is TGCGCCAGCAGCTTGGATTCCCCCCGCGCAGGGGGTCGAGAAAAACTGTTTTTT.

This clonotype occurred many times. V gene TRBV7-9 combines with J gene TRBJ1-4, with TRBD1 matching over 7 bases. Trimming at V came to 2 bases and at J to 1 base, leaving 1 base not matched to a gene. Per the germline V gene, CDR1 is SEHNR and CDR2 is FQNEAQ (reference sequence). This CDR3 is built from 15 residues. Here the CDR3 DNA reads TGTGCCAGCAGCTTAAGACAGGGAACTAATGAAAAACTGTTTTTT. The encoded protein is CASSLRQGTNEKLFF.

There are a few counts of this clonotype. This chain connects TRBV29-1 to TRBJ1-5, with 9 nucleotides matching TRBD1. The junction had 5 bases not matched to a gene; V was cut back by 7 bases and J by 4 bases. This CDR3 has 13 amino acids. Looked up from germline, CDR1 is SQVTM and CDR2 is ANQGSEA. The DNA of the CDR3 is TGCAGCGCTGGACAGGGGTTGAATCAGCCCCAGCATTTT. Its protein product is CSAGQGLNQPQHF. Complete variable domain (other parts from reference TRBV29-1 and TRBJ1-5): SAVISQKPSRDICQRGTSLTIQCQVDSQVTMMFWYRQQPGQSLTLIATANQGSEATYESGFVIDKFPISRPNLTFSTLTVSNMSPEDSSIYLCSAGQGLNQPQHFGDGTRLSIL.

This clonotype has a count of ten or more. V gene TRBV10-3 combines with J gene TRBJ1-6; D ambiguous. The V gene lost 2 bases and the J gene lost 8 bases, with 10 bases spanning the gap. The CDR3 spans 14 residues. Germline CDR1 ENHRY, CDR2 SYGVKD. The CDR3 protein is CAISEVSAYSPLHF. The CDR3 DNA follows: TGTGCCATCAGTGAGGTGTCAGCGTATTCACCCCTCCACTTT.

This clonotype was found a few times. CDR3 residues: CASSQTWVTGELFF. The CDR3 DNA follows: TGCGCCAGCAGCCAGACGTGGGTGACCGGGGAGCTGTTTTTT. The J gene is TRBJ2-2, the V gene TRBV4-3; no firm D call. This CDR3 has 14 residues. The V gene's germline CDR1 is LGHNA and CDR2 YSLEER. Deletions cut 3 bases from V and 5 bases from J, with 10 bases between.

In its sample, this clonotype was seen many times. This chain connects TRBV11-2 to TRBJ1-2, with D perhaps TRBD1 (5 bases). The germline V gene encodes CDR1 SGHAT and CDR2 FQNNGV. Trimming took off 2 bases at V and 2 bases at J, with 9 bases between the two ends. CDR3 size: 14 residues. CDR3 DNA sequence: TGTGCCAGCAGCTTACTTGGGGGAAACTATGGCTACACCTTC. It yields the protein CASSLLGGNYGYTF.

The table lists this clonotype with many counts. The chain carries TRBV20-1 and TRBJ1-5; D might be TRBD1 (6 bases). The CDR3 runs 15 residues. Germline V CDR1 and CDR2: DFQATT, SNEGSKA (reference sequence). Trimming stripped 3 bases from V and 6 bases from J, with 18 bases between. CDR3 region: CSASPEGGFGQPQHF. CDR3 in DNA: TGCAGTGCTAGTCCCGAAGGGGGGTTTGGTCAGCCCCAGCATTTT.

Only a few counts were recorded for this clonotype. The chain combines TRBV18 with TRBJ1-1; 8 bases line up with TRBD1. Germline V gene lookup returns CDR1 KGHSH and CDR2 LQKENI. The CDR3 covers 15 residues. Trimming at V came to 3 bases and at J to 4 bases, leaving 7 bases not matched to a gene. CDR3 residues: CASSPLQGAGTEAFF. The CDR3 DNA reads as TGTGCCAGCTCACCTCTGCAGGGGGCGGGCACTGAAGCTTTCTTT.

This clonotype was observed at least ten times. The chain is built from TRBV20-1 and TRBJ1-2; 8 nucleotides align to TRBD1. CDR3 length: 12 amino acids. Germline V CDR1 and CDR2: DFQATT, SNEGSKA (reference sequence). Trimming removed 2 bases from V and 8 bases from J; junction bases left unmatched: 4. CDR3 protein: CSARWTGLGYTF. The CDR3 coding sequence is TGCAGTGCTAGATGGACAGGGCTCGGCTACACCTTC.

This clonotype was observed many times. The chain employs TRBV7-2 and TRBJ2-2, with TRBD1 matching 9 bases. Trimming at V came to 4 bases and at J to 3 bases, leaving 6 bases not matched to a gene. The CDR3 is made up of 16 amino acids. Germline CDR1 reads SGHTA; CDR2 reads FQGNSA. CDR3 nucleotide sequence: TGTGCCAGCAGCTCACAGGGGGCCGAGGACACCGGGGAGCTGTTTTTT. This encodes CASSSQGAEDTGELFF.

This clonotype showed up many times. The V call is TRBV7-2, the J call TRBJ1-1, with 8 bases fitting TRBD1. This CDR3 comprises 14 residues. V lost 5 bases to trimming and J lost 1 base; unmatched junction nucleotides: 3. Per the germline V gene, CDR1 is SGHTA and CDR2 is FQGNSA. The CDR3 loop reads CASSRGTGNTEAFF. The CDR3 DNA sequence: TGTGCCAGCAGCCGGGGGACAGGGAACACTGAAGCTTTCTTT. The full variable domain, in which reference TRBV7-2 and TRBJ1-1 provide the parts outside the CDR3, is GAGVSQSPSNKVTEKGKDVELRCDPISGHTALYWYRQSLGQGLEFLIYFQGNSAPDKSGLPSDRFSAERTGGSVSTLTIQRTQQEDSAVYLCASSRGTGNTEAFFGQGTRLTVV.

The sample holds many counts of this clonotype. The chain carries TRBV5-1 and TRBJ2-7; the D gene is possibly TRBD2 (7 bases). This CDR3 is built from 15 residues. The V gene's germline CDR1 is SGHRS and CDR2 YFSETQ. Trimming pared 2 bases from V and 5 bases from J, leaving 17 bases between. CDR3 in amino acids: CASSFRGGGKDEQYF. CDR3 DNA: TGCGCCAGCAGCTTTAGGGGGGGAGGGAAGGACGAGCAGTACTTC.

This clonotype was seen at least ten times. V and J are TRBV2 and TRBJ2-1, with 9 bases aligning to TRBD1. This CDR3 contains 14 residues. Germline CDR1 reads SNHLY; CDR2 reads FYNNEI. After removal of 6 bases from V and 10 bases from J, the junction contained 10 bases not matched to a gene. This chain's CDR3 is CASSSGQGVEEQFF. Here the CDR3 DNA reads TGTGCCAGCAGCTCGGGACAGGGAGTGGAAGAGCAGTTCTTC. The full variable domain, rest sourced from reference TRBV2 and TRBJ2-1, is EPEVTQTPSHQVTQMGQEVILRCVPISNHLYFYWYRQILGQKVEFLVSFYNNEISEKSEIFDDQFSVERPDGSNFTLKIRSTKLEDSAMYFCASSSGQGVEEQFFGPGTRLTVL.

Ten or more counts support this clonotype. V gene TRBV6-1 combines with J gene TRBJ2-5; either TRBD1 or TRBD2 may supply D (5 bases each). V was clipped by 5 bases and J by 5 bases, with 15 bases between them. Germline lookup yields CDR1 MNHNS and CDR2 SASEGT. This CDR3 region has 14 residues. The chain's CDR3 is CASSRDRLVETQYF. The CDR3 coding sequence is TGTGCCAGCAGTCGGGACCGCTTAGTGGAGACCCAGTACTTC.

The sample holds many counts of this clonotype. The chain is built from TRBV28 and TRBJ1-2, with TRBD1 as a possible D gene (6 bases). The CDR3 extends over 16 amino acids. Trimming took off 2 bases at V and 0 bases at J, with 13 bases between the two ends. CDR1 is MDHEN and CDR2 is SYDVKM in the germline V gene. This CDR3 reads CASSLRGTFPNYGYTF. For the CDR3, the DNA is TGTGCCAGCAGTTTAAGGGGGACTTTCCCTAACTATGGCTACACCTTC.

The genes are TRBV5-1 and TRBJ1-1, with D unclear. The CDR3 has 12 amino acids. Trimming stripped 0 bases from V and 8 bases from J, with 8 bases between. Germline loops: CDR1 SGHRS, CDR2 YFSETQ. In nucleotides, the CDR3 is TGCGCCAGCAGCTTGGCCGGACGAGAAGCTTTCTTT. This codes for CASSLAGREAFF.

This clonotype was counted many times. This sequence joins TRBV20-1 and TRBJ2-2, with D hard to call. The CDR3 is 13 residues long. Trimming shortened V by 5 bases and J by 4 bases, and 11 bases separated the two germline ends. Germline V gene data show CDR1 as DFQATT and CDR2 as SNEGSKA (reference sequence). Here the CDR3 reads CSAANGVTGELFF. In DNA form, the CDR3 reads TGCAGTGCTGCCAATGGGGTCACCGGGGAGCTGTTTTTT.